The clone carrying this TCR beta chain has more than one count but fewer than ten. Each participant's cohort was designated according to participant-reported clinical history. Clones were sequenced by immunoSEQ multiplex PCR, and TCRdb holds only the in-frame ones, with some missing. The table has 300,000 to 350,000 clones, 85% to 90% seen once. The sample is drawn from a study of blood T cell repertoires in COVID-19. Study-level background: COVID-19 samples from acute and convalescent phases originated in the United States, Italy and Spain. PBMCs, B-cell-depleted T cells, or T cells provided the cDNA or gDNA that made up the material.

This CDR3 comprises 15 residues. The germline gives CDR1 LNHDA, CDR2 SQIVND (reference sequence). The V segment lost 4 bases and the J segment 5 bases; nucleotides outside the gene matches: 8. The V gene is TRBV19, the J gene TRBJ2-3; TRBD1 aligns across 8 bases. The sequencing input was PBMCs or T cells enriched from blood (not recorded which). This clonotype was sampled from a woman aged 18 to 35 with acute COVID-19. CDR3 bases: TGTGCCAGTAGTAATACGGCAGGGGGCCAAGATACGCAGTATTTT. Protein product: CASSNTAGGQDTQYF.